The rows below give T cell receptor beta chains drawn from one sample of a study of blood T cell repertoires in COVID-19. Repertoires were generated with immunoSEQ multiplex PCR, while TCRdb's copy carries only in-frame clones and drops some. The table records around 180,000 clones, 75% to 90% of them present only once. The material sequenced was peripheral blood. The receptors derive from a man in his fifties or sixties with acute or convalescent COVID-19. The CDR3 runs from the conserved cysteine through the conserved F or W. A D gene is named only where the DNA matches it firmly. Where a row states a size, it is once, few, many or the class of an expanded clone; other rows omit it.

>TRBJ1-2|NA|NA|TRBV9
CASSPDEDYGYTF
TGTGCCAGCAGCCCCGACGAGGACTATGGCTACACCTTC
>TRBJ1-4|TRBD1|NA|TRBV6-1
CASSERDRGNEKLFF
TGTGCCAGCAGTGAAAGGGACAGGGGGAATGAAAAACTGTTTTTT
>TRBJ2-5|NA|NA|TRBV18
CASSPSRAETQYF
TGTGCCAGCTCACCAAGCCGCGCGGAGACCCAGTACTTC
>TRBJ1-4|TRBD1|NA|TRBV28
CASSLSGTGREKLFF
TGTGCCAGCAGTTTATCCGGGACAGGGCGGGAAAAACTGTTTTTT
>TRBJ2-2|TRBD2|few|TRBV9
CASSSLAGNTGELFF
TGTGCCAGCAGCTCTCTAGCGGGAAACACCGGGGAGCTGTTTTTT
>TRBJ2-1|NA|NA|TRBV2
CASSAVNEQFF
TGTGCCAGCAGTGCAGTTAATGAGCAGTTCTTC
>TRBJ2-3|NA|NA|TRBV4-1
CASSHKGVPPHTDTQYF
TGCGCCAGCAGCCACAAAGGGGTTCCCCCCCACACAGATACGCAGTATTTT
>TRBJ1-3|NA|few|TRBV5-1
CASSLQGSGNTIYF
TGCGCCAGCAGCTTACAGGGTTCTGGAAACACCATATATTTT
>TRBJ1-2|TRBD1|NA|TRBV28
CASSSGTGRYGYTF
TGTGCCAGCTCCTCCGGGACAGGGCGGTATGGCTACACCTTC
>TRBJ2-5|NA|NA|TRBV10-3
CAISDAGMVTETQYF
TGTGCCATCAGTGATGCGGGAATGGTGACAGAGACCCAGTACTTC
>TRBJ2-2|NA|NA|TRBV6-6
CASELVHTGELFF
TGTGCCAGCGAGCTAGTCCACACCGGGGAGCTGTTTTTT
>TRBJ2-6|TRBD2|NA|TRBV27
CASSTGLAGLSGANVLTF
TGTGCCAGCAGTACTGGACTAGCGGGTCTCTCTGGGGCCAACGTCCTGACTTTC
>TRBJ1-4|NA|NA|TRBV19
CASSIKLATNEKLFF
TGTGCCAGTAGTATTAAGTTAGCAACTAATGAAAAACTGTTTTTT
>TRBJ2-5|TRBD1|NA|TRBV24-1
CATGPDRGRGETQYF
TGTGCCACCGGACCGGACAGGGGAAGGGGAGAGACCCAGTACTTC
>TRBJ1-1|NA|NA|TRBV7-9
CASSLMGEGNTEAFF
TGTGCCAGCAGCTTAATGGGGGAGGGAAACACTGAAGCTTTCTTT
>TRBJ1-5|NA|few|TRBV18
CASSPDERQPQHF
TGTGCCAGCTCACCCGATGAGAGGCAGCCCCAGCATTTT
>TRBJ1-1|NA|NA|TRBV3-1/TRBV3-2
CASSQDPGSNTEAFF
TGTGCCAGCAGCCAAGATCCCGGGTCTAACACTGAAGCTTTCTTT
>TRBJ2-3|TRBD2|NA|TRBV9
CASSVGIAGYSSTDTQYF
TGTGCCAGCAGCGTAGGTATAGCGGGGTACTCTAGCACAGATACGCAGTATTTT
>TRBJ2-2|TRBD2|few|TRBV27
CASRTSGRAPGELFF
TGTGCCAGCCGTACTAGCGGGAGGGCCCCCGGGGAGCTGTTTTTT
>TRBJ1-2|TRBD1|NA|TRBV7-9
CASSPTIIRDRSNYGYTF
TGTGCCAGCAGCCCAACTATCATCCGGGACAGATCCAACTATGGCTACACCTTC
>TRBJ2-7|NA|NA|TRBV5-1
CASSLGPGSYEQYF
TGCGCCAGCAGCTTGGGCCCGGGATCTTACGAGCAGTACTTC
>TRBJ1-5|NA|NA|TRBV6-5
CASSIRHGSNQPQHF
TGTGCCAGCAGTATCCGACACGGTTCAAATCAGCCCCAGCATTTT
>TRBJ2-6|NA|NA|TRBV28
CASSPGHLSSGANVLTF
TGTGCCAGCAGCCCGGGACACCTGAGCTCTGGGGCCAACGTCCTGACTTTC
>TRBJ1-3|TRBD1|once|TRBV3-1/TRBV3-2
CASSQERGLGNTIYF
TGTGCCAGCAGCCAAGAGAGGGGGCTCGGAAACACCATATATTTT
>TRBJ2-1|NA|NA|TRBV2
CANSPSWAESYNEQFF
TGTGCCAACTCACCATCGTGGGCCGAATCCTACAATGAGCAGTTCTTC
>TRBJ1-5|TRBD1|NA|TRBV6-4
CASSDLLWDRGNQPQHF
TGTGCCAGCAGTGACCTTTTATGGGACAGAGGCAATCAGCCCCAGCATTTT
>TRBJ1-5|TRBD1|NA|TRBV25-1
CASSLTGNQPQHF
TGTGCCAGCAGTTTGACAGGGAATCAGCCCCAGCATTTT
>TRBJ1-4|NA|NA|TRBV4-1
CASSSTGLAGEKLFF
TGCGCCAGCAGCTCCACAGGGTTGGCAGGGGAAAAACTGTTTTTT
>TRBJ2-1|NA|NA|TRBV19
CASSIGSSGQYNEQFF
TGTGCCAGTAGTATAGGCTCTAGCGGACAGTACAATGAGCAGTTCTTC
>TRBJ2-5|NA|NA|TRBV6-5
CASSTGSKTQYF
TGTGCCAGCAGTACAGGGTCGAAGACCCAGTACTTC
>TRBJ1-1|NA|once|TRBV5-8
CAQGSRRGNTEAFF
TGTGCCCAGGGTTCGAGGAGGGGGAACACTGAAGCTTTCTTT
>TRBJ2-3|NA|NA|TRBV30
CAWKWGEGTDTQYF
TGTGCCTGGAAGTGGGGGGAAGGAACAGATACGCAGTATTTT
>TRBJ2-5|NA|few|TRBV12-3/TRBV12-4
CASKAVEETQYF
TGTGCCAGCAAAGCGGTGGAGGAGACCCAGTACTTC
>TRBJ1-1|TRBD1|NA|TRBV7-2
CASSLLDRGGTEAFF
TGTGCCAGCAGCTTATTGGACAGGGGTGGCACTGAAGCTTTCTTT
>TRBJ2-7|NA|NA|TRBV28
CASSRNGVGYEQYF
TGTGCCAGCAGCCGCAATGGAGTGGGCTACGAGCAGTACTTC
>TRBJ1-5|NA|NA|TRBV19
CASSMLAVNQPQHF
TGTGCCAGTAGTATGTTGGCGGTCAATCAGCCCCAGCATTTT
>TRBJ1-6|NA|NA|TRBV18
CASSPISRGLSSYNSPLHF
TGTGCCAGCTCACCAATCAGTCGCGGGTTGAGCTCCTATAATTCACCCCTCCACTTT
>TRBJ2-7|NA|once|TRBV25-1
CASSGPTSSYEQYF
TGTGCCAGCAGTGGTCCGACTAGCTCCTACGAGCAGTACTTC
>TRBJ2-3|NA|NA|TRBV29-1
CSVDFYISSTDTQYF
TGCAGCGTTGATTTTTACATTTCTAGCACAGATACGCAGTATTTT
>TRBJ1-2|NA|NA|TRBV5-6
CASSLSGYGYTF
TGTGCCAGCAGCTTGTCAGGGTATGGCTACACCTTC
>TRBJ2-3|TRBD2|few|TRBV30
CAWRNGRAGRTDTQYF
TGTGCCTGGAGGAACGGGAGGGCCGGACGCACAGATACGCAGTATTTT
>TRBJ2-1|TRBD2|NA|TRBV6-5
CASSYRGTRGGDEQFF
TGTGCCAGCAGTTATAGGGGGACCCGGGGGGGCGATGAGCAGTTCTTC
>TRBJ2-7|NA|NA|TRBV20-1
CSARGPGEQYF
TGCAGTGCTAGAGGCCCGGGGGAGCAGTACTTC
>TRBJ2-3|TRBD2|NA|TRBV7-8
CASSPEGTSGMVGDTQYF
TGTGCCAGCAGCCCAGAAGGGACTAGCGGGATGGTCGGAGATACGCAGTATTTT
>TRBJ2-3|NA|NA|TRBV5-1
CASSFYFGTSTDTQYF
TGCGCCAGCAGCTTTTACTTCGGGACTAGCACAGATACGCAGTATTTT
>TRBJ2-7|TRBD2|NA|TRBV11-2
CASKRTSAHSYEQYF
TGTGCCAGCAAGCGGACTAGCGCCCACTCCTACGAGCAGTACTTC
>TRBJ1-5|NA|NA|TRBV7-9
CASSHNQPQHF
TGTGCCAGCAGTCATAATCAGCCCCAGCATTTT
>TRBJ2-7|TRBD2|NA|TRBV25-1
CATTGTRPYEQYF
TGTGCCACGACCGGGACTAGACCGTACGAGCAGTACTTC
>TRBJ2-3|NA|NA|TRBV30
CAWSLSFAFTDTQYF
TGTGCCTGGAGTTTGAGTTTTGCCTTCACAGATACGCAGTATTTT
>TRBJ2-5|NA|NA|TRBV5-1
CASGQFQETQYF
TGCGCCAGCGGACAGTTCCAAGAGACCCAGTACTTC
>TRBJ1-2|NA|NA|TRBV5-6
CASSDWRSYTF
TGTGCCAGCAGTGACTGGCGGAGCTACACCTTC
>TRBJ1-1|TRBD1|NA|TRBV6-2/TRBV6-3
CASSFQGAGTEAFF
TGTGCCAGCAGCTTTCAGGGGGCTGGGACTGAAGCTTTCTTT
>TRBJ2-3|NA|NA|TRBV27
CASSHTRSTDTQYF
TGTGCCAGCAGCCACACTAGGAGCACAGATACGCAGTATTTT